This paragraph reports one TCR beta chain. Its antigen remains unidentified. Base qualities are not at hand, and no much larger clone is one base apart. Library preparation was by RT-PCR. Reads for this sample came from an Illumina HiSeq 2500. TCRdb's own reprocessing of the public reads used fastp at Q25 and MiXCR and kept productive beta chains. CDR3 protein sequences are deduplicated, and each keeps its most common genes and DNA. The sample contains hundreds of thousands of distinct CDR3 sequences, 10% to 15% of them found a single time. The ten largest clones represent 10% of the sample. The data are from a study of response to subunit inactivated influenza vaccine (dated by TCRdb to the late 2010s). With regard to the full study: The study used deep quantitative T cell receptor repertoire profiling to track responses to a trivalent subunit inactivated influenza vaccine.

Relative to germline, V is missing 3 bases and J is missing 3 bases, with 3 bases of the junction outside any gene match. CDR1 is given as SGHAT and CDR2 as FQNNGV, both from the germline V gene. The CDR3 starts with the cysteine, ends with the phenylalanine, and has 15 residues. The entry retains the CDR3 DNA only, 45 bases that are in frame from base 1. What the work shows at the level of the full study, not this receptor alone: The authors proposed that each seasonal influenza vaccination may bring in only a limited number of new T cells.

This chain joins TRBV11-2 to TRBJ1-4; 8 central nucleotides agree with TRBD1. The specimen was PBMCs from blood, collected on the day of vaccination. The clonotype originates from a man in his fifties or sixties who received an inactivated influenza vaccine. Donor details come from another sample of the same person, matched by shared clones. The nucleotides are TGTGCCAGCAGCTTCACGACAGGGGCTAATGAAAAACTGTTTTTT. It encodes CASSFTTGANEKLFF.